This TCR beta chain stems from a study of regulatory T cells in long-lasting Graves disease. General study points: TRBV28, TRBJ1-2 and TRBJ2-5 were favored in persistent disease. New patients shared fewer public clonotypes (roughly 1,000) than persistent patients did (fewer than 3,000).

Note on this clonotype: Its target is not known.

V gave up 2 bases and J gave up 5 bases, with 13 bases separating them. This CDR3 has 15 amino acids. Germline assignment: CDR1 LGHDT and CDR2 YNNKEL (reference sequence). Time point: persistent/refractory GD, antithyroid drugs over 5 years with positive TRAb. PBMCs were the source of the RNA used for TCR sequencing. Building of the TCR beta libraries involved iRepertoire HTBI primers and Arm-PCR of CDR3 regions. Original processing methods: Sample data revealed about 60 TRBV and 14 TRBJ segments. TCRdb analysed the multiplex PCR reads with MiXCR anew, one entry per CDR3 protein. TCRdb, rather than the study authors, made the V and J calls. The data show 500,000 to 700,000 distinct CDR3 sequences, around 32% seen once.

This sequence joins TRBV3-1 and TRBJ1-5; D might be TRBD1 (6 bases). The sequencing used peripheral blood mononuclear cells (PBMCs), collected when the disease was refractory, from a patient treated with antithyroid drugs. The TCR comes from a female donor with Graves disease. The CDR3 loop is CASSQFGQIDQPQHF. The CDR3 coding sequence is TGTGCCAGCAGCCAATTCGGACAGATAGATCAGCCCCAGCATTTT.